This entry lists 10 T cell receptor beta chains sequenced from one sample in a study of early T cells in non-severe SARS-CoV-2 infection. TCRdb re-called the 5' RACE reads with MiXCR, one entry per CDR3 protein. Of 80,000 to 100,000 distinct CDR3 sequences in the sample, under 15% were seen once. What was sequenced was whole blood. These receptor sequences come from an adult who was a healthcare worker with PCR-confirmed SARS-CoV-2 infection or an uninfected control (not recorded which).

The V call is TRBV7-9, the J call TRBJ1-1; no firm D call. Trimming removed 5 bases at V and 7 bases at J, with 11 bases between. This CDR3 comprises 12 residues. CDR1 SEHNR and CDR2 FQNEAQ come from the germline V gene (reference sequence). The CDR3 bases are TGTGCCAGCAGCAGACGGACGGATGAAGCTTTCTTT. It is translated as CASSRRTDEAFF.

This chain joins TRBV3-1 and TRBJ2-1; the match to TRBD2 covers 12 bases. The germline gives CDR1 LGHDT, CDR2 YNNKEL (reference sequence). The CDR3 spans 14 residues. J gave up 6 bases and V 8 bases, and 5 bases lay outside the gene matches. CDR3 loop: CASEAGLAGNEQFF. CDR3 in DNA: TGTGCCAGCGAAGCGGGACTAGCGGGCAATGAGCAGTTCTTC.

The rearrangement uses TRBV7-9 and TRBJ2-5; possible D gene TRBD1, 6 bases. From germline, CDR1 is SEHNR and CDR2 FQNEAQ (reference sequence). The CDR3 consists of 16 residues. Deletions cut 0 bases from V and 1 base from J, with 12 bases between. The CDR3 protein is CASSLAVGGFQETQYF. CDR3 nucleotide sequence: TGTGCCAGCAGCTTAGCAGTTGGGGGCTTCCAAGAGACCCAGTACTTC.

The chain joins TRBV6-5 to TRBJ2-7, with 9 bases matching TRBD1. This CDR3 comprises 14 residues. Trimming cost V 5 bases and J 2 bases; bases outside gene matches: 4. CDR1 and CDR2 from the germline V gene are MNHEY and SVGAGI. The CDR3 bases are TGTGCCAGCAGTACCCGGACAGGGGCCTACGAGCAGTACTTC. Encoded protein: CASSTRTGAYEQYF.

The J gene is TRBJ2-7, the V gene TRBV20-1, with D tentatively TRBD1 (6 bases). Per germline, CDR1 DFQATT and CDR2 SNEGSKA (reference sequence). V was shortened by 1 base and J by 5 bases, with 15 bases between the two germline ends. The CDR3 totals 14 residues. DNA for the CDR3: TGCAGTGCTAGAGGCAGGGGCAGGGGAAACGAGCAGTACTTC. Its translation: CSARGRGRGNEQYF.

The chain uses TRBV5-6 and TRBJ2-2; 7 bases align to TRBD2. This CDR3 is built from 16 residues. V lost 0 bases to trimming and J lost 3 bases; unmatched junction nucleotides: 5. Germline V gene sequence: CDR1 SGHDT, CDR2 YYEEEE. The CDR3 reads CASSLERDLHTGELFF. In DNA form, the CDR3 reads TGTGCCAGCAGCTTGGAGCGGGACCTACACACCGGGGAGCTGTTTTTT.

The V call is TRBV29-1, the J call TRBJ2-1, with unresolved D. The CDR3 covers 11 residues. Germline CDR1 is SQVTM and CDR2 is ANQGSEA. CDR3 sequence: CVAFVNNEQFF. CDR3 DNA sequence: TGCGTGGCCTTCGTGAACAATGAGCAGTTCTTC.

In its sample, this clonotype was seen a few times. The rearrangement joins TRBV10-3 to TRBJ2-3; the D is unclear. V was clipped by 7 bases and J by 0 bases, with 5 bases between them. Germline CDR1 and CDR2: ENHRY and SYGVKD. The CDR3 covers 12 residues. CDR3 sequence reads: CAIKRSTDTQYF. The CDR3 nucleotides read TGTGCCATCAAGAGGAGCACAGATACGCAGTATTTT.

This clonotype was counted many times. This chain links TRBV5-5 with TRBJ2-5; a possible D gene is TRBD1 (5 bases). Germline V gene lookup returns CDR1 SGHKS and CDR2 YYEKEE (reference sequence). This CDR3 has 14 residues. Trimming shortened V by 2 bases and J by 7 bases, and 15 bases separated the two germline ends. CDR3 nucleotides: TGTGCCAGCAGCTTTCTCCAGCAGGGAAGGACCCAGTACTTC. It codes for CASSFLQQGRTQYF.

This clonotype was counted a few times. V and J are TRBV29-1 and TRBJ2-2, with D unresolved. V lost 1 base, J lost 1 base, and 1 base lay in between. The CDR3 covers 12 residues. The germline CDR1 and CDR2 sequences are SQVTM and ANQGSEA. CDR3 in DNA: TGCAGCGTTGAAGGGAACACCGGGGAGCTGTTTTTT. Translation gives CSVEGNTGELFF.